This passage covers 11 T cell receptor beta chains from one sample sequenced in a study of identical twins. One entry per CDR3 protein results from TCRdb running MiXCR on the 5' RACE reads. Of more than 1.5 million distinct CDR3 sequences listed, about 32% are singletons. Sequencing was carried out using cord blood. The receptor source for this set is a newborn girl in good health.

The rearrangement joins TRBV9 to TRBJ2-1; perhaps TRBD2 as D (5 bases). The J call may be in error: the DNA end matches TRBJ2-7 better. Germline CDR1 SGDLS, CDR2 YYNGEE. The CDR3 consists of 15 residues. Here the CDR3 DNA reads TGTGCCAGCAGCGTAGCAGCGGCTTCCTACAATGAGCAGTACTTC. Protein product: CASSVAAASYNEQYF.

A note on this clonotype: The germline gene is not matched at one end of the junction; a read error may be the cause. The CDR3 loop reads CAGSPLISGSSYNEQFF. DNA of the CDR3: TGCGCCGGCAGCCCCCTCATTAGCGGGAGCTCCTACAATGAGCAGTTCTTC. This chain uses TRBV4-1 with TRBJ2-1, with 9 bases matching TRBD2. CDR1 MGHRA and CDR2 YSYEKL come from the germline V gene. This CDR3 is built from 17 residues.

In regard to this clonotype: An end of the junction differs from the germline gene, which may be a read error. V usage is TRBV6-5 and J usage is TRBJ1-6; no clear D gene. The CDR3 length is 15 residues. Germline lookup yields CDR1 MNHEY and CDR2 SVGAGI. The CDR3 loop reads CASSYEGPVNSPPHF. The CDR3, as DNA: TGTGCCAGCAGTTACGAAGGGCCGGTTAATTCACCCCCCCACTTT.

The rearrangement joins TRBV4-1 to TRBJ2-5, with 9 bases identical to TRBD1. The end of the DNA aligns better with TRBJ2-7, so the J call may be wrong. The germline CDR1 and CDR2 sequences are MGHRA and YSYEKL. The CDR3 consists of 17 residues. The CDR3 loop reads CASSQGFLGTGWDEQYF. CDR3 DNA sequence: TGCGCCAGCAGCCAAGGTTTCCTCGGGACAGGGTGGGACGAGCAGTACTTC.

The chain links TRBV3-1 to TRBJ2-7; 8 nucleotides align to TRBD1. With 4 bases clipped from V and 2 bases from J, the junction kept 4 bases outside the gene matches. This CDR3 has 14 amino acids. In germline, CDR1 is LGHDT, CDR2 YNNKEL (reference sequence). CDR3 bases: TGTGCCAGCAGCCCCTCGGACAGGGCCTACGAGCAGTACTTC. Translation gives CASSPSDRAYEQYF.

This chain uses TRBV4-1 with TRBJ2-7, with D perhaps matching TRBD2 (6 bases). CDR3 length: 17 amino acids. The V gene lost 0 bases and the J gene lost 5 bases, with 20 bases spanning the gap. CDR1 is MGHRA and CDR2 is YSYEKL in the germline V gene. CDR3 region: CASSQELRLGGFHEQYF. The CDR3 nucleotides are TGCGCCAGCAGCCAAGAGCTCCGACTAGGCGGTTTCCACGAGCAGTACTTC.

The genes are TRBV7-2 and TRBJ2-7, with a weak D call TRBD1 (5 bases). The CDR3 runs to 13 residues. Germline assignment: CDR1 SGHTA and CDR2 FQGNSA. Trimming left V 2 bases short and J 5 bases short, with 10 bases between. The CDR3 is CASSLWTIDEQYF. Here the CDR3 DNA reads TGTGCCAGCAGCTTATGGACAATCGACGAGCAGTACTTC.

The rearrangement links TRBV20-1 to TRBJ1-1; D not resolved. V lost 0 bases and J 6 bases, leaving 11 bases between the germline ends. This CDR3 has 13 amino acids. CDR1 is DFQATT and CDR2 is SNEGSKA in the germline V gene (reference sequence). CDR3 sequence: CSARDPGEPEAFF. DNA for the CDR3: TGCAGTGCTAGAGATCCCGGGGAGCCTGAAGCTTTCTTT.

This clonotype was detected only a few times. This sequence joins TRBV15 and TRBJ2-5; D gene unclear. The J call is doubtful: the DNA matches TRBJ2-7 better. The CDR3 extends over 14 amino acids. Germline loops: CDR1 LNHNV, CDR2 YYDKDF (reference sequence). CDR3 nucleotide sequence: TGTGCCACCAGCAAAGACACGGCCATAGACGAGCAGTACTTC. This encodes CATSKDTAIDEQYF.

Regarding this clonotype: A much larger clone differs from this one at a single base, so this may be a read error. The V gene is TRBV29-1, the J gene TRBJ2-1, with D perhaps matching TRBD2 (6 bases). The V end was cut by 5 bases, the J end by 10 bases, with 9 bases between. Germline CDR1 and CDR2: SQVTM and ANQGSEA. The CDR3 covers 10 residues. The CDR3 DNA reads TGCAGCGTTCGGGGGTACGAGCAGTTCTTC. It translates to CSVRGYEQFF.

The CDR3 here is CASREIDRGPQPQHF. The CDR3 DNA reads as TGTGCCAGCAGGGAAATCGACAGGGGGCCTCAGCCCCAGCATTTT. The chain employs TRBV6-1 and TRBJ1-5; TRBD1 agrees at 10 bases. The germline gives CDR1 MNHNS, CDR2 SASEGT. The CDR3 length is 15 residues. J gave up 6 bases and V 6 bases, and 8 bases lay outside the gene matches.